This T cell receptor beta chain was retrieved from a study of T cell changes during pregnancy in multiple sclerosis. This clone has just one count. Assay: immunoSEQ multiplex PCR; the TCRdb copy retains only in-frame clones and omits some. Of tens of thousands of clones in the sample, approximately 95% were seen once. V was trimmed by 5 bases and J by 0 bases, leaving 7 bases between them. This CDR3 is 13 amino acids long. Germline CDR1 reads SEHNR; CDR2 reads FQNEAQ (reference sequence). The rearrangement uses TRBV7-9 and TRBJ1-2; no clear D gene. The receptor was isolated from a female donor with multiple sclerosis, enrolled in a pregnancy study. Sample: CD8+ T cells from peripheral blood mononuclear cells, taken in the third trimester of pregnancy. The CDR3: CASSDGSNYGYTF. Here the CDR3 DNA reads TGTGCCAGCAGCGACGGGTCTAACTATGGCTACACCTTC.